This T cell receptor beta chain was recorded in a study of T cell repertoires in cytomegalovirus infection. The CDR3 extends over 16 amino acids. Trimming took 11 bases from V and 2 from J; bases not matched to a gene: 14. Germline values: CDR1 MNHNS, CDR2 SASEGT. TCRdb itself ran the reads through MiXCR, one entry per CDR3 protein. The table records about 320,000 distinct CDR3 sequences, 9.5% of them present only once. Sequenced input: PBMCs. The clonotype originates from a human donor in good health (CMV status not recorded). Some clones in this sample may be carry-over from other donors' samples. The rearrangement uses TRBV6-1 and TRBJ2-2; 7 bases map to TRBD1. The CDR3 reads CAATDPQGSNTGELFF. CDR3 DNA sequence: TGTGCCGCCACGGACCCACAGGGGAGTAACACCGGGGAGCTGTTTTTT.